This T cell receptor (beta chain) was observed in a study of T-cell reconstitution after alpha-beta-depleted transplantation in children. A remark on this clonotype: Its target is unknown.

The study, taken as a whole, reports: At day 60, the high TCRbeta diversity found in some patients originated from recipient T cells and thymic progenitors that had survived. Hyperexpanded clones declined; after one year, newly produced T cells mostly supplied diversity. About two months after transplant, alpha-beta T cells reportedly came from several hundred expanded graft clones.

The library targeted TCRbeta and was prepared with unique molecular identifiers. Using its own MiXCR run on the PCR reads, TCRdb lists one record per CDR3 protein. The table shows about 980,000 distinct CDR3 sequences, with roughly 31% occurring only once. Source: PBMCs, mostly from graft donor cells, taken 360 days after TCRalphabeta/CD19-depleted stem cell transplant. The receptor's source is a boy under two years old who had a stem cell transplant for SCID, so the T cells may come from the graft donor.

DNA for the CDR3: TGCGCCAGCAGCCAGCCCGCGGGGGCCTCCACAGATACGCAGTATTTT. Translating gives CASSQPAGASTDTQYF. The V gene is TRBV4-3, the J gene TRBJ2-3; possibly TRBD2 for D (7 bases). Trimming cost V 3 bases and J 2 bases, with 15 bases left between them. This CDR3 region has 16 residues. Germline V gives CDR1 LGHNA, CDR2 YSLEER.